This record covers a single TCR beta chain. The sample comes from a study of T-cell memory formation after mild COVID-19. The CDR3 covers 15 residues. CDR1 SGHTA and CDR2 FQGNSA come from the germline V gene. Trimming at V came to 7 bases and at J to 2 bases, leaving 10 bases not matched to a gene. TCRdb reanalysed the 5' RACE reads using MiXCR and keeps one entry per CDR3 protein. Found here are about 250,000 distinct CDR3 sequences, 15% of them singletons; the top ten hold about 2%. The chain couples TRBV7-2 to TRBJ1-2; 7 bases agree with TRBD1. The sequence came from an adult woman who had mild COVID-19 (a few samples of this study predate the infection). Cell type and time point are not known. Sequencing used PBMCs or a T cell subset sorted from them (not recorded which). The CDR3 DNA reads TGTGCCAGCACAACTACCGGGACAGTGAACTATGGCTACACCTTC. It yields the protein CASTTTGTVNYGYTF.